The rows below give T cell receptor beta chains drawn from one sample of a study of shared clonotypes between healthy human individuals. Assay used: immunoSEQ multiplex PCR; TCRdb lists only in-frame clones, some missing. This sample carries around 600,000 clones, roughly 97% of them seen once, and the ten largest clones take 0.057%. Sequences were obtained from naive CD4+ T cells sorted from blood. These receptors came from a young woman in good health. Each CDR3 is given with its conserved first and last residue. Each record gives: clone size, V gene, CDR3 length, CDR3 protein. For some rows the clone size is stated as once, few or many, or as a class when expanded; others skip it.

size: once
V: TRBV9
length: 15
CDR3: CASSVSAGEAYEQYF

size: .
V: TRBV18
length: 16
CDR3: CASSPRSSSRNTEAFF

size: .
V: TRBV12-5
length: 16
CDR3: CASGLVLGRDSTEAFF

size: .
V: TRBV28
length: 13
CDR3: CASSSGHDTEAFF

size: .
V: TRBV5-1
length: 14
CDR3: CASSLFSTQETQYF

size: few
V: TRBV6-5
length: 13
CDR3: CASSYSGDQPQHF

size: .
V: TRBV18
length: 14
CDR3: CASSLGTDDYGYTF

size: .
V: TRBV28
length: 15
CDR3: CASQPAGTGNTEAFF

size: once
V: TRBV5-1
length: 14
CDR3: CASSWGQDANTIYF

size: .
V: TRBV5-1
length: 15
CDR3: CASSLFTNSGNTIYF

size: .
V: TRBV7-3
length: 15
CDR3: CASSSASGRNGEQFF

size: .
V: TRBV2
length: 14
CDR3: CASKGDYLSYEQYF

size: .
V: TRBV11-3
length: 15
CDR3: CASSLGAGPYNEQFF

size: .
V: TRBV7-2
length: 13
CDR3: CASSFWRDHEQYF

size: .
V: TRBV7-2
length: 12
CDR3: CASSLAPYEQYF

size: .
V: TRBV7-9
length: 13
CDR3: CASSLPQVTEAFF

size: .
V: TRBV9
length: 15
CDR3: CASSVDLGRNTEAFF

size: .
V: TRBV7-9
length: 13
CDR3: CASSTFGQPEAFF

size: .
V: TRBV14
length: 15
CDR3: CASSQDGGPNEKLFF

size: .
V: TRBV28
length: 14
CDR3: CASSVGGHSYEQYF

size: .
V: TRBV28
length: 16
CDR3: CASSPSGRFNTGELFF

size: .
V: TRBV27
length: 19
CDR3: CASSFRPPGLAGATYEQYF

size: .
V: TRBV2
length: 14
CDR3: CASSEMSQRPAYYF

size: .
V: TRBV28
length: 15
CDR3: CASSLPTSGSYEQYF

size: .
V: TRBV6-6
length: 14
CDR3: CASSYREWTDTQYF

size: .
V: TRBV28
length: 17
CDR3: CASSPGLAGISYNEQFF

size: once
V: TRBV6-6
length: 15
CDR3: CASSRDLSGANVLTF